This TCR beta chain appears in the sequencing data of a study of T-cell reconstitution after alpha-beta-depleted transplantation in children. In this sample, this clonotype turned up many times. This CDR3 has 12 amino acids. V gave up 8 bases and J gave up 6 bases; unmatched junction bases: 7. Per the germline V gene, CDR1 is SEHNR and CDR2 is FQNEAQ (reference sequence). TCRbeta library construction was performed incorporating unique molecular identifiers. TCRdb processed the PCR reads anew with MiXCR; each CDR3 protein has one entry. Altogether about 240,000 distinct CDR3 sequences are present, 12% being singletons, with the ten largest covering about 2.6%.

The sequence was collected from a human donor who donated a stem cell graft to a child with acute lymphoblastic leukemia. The sample consisted of PBMCs from the stem cell graft donor, taken from the stem cell graft. The genes are TRBV7-9 and TRBJ2-7, with 7 nucleotides matching TRBD1. Here the CDR3 reads CASEKGATEQYF. As DNA, the CDR3 is TGTGCCAGCGAGAAGGGGGCGACCGAGCAGTACTTC.